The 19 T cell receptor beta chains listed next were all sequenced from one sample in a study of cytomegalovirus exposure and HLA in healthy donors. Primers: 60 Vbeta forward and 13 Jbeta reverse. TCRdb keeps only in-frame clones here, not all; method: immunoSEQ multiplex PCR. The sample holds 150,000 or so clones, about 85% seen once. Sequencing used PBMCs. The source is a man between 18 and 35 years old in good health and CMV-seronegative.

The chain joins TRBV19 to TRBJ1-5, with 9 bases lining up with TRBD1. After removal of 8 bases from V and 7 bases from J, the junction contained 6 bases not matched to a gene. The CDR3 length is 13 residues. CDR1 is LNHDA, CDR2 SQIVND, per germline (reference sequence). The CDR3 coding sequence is TGTGCCAGTCGACAGGGGGAAGGACAGCCCCAGCATTTT. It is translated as CASRQGEGQPQHF.

The CDR3 bases are TGCGCCAGCAGCTGGGGGACAGGGGCTAACACCGGGGAGCTGTTTTTT. The encoded protein is CASSWGTGANTGELFF. The chain is built from TRBV5-1 and TRBJ2-2; 10 bases are shared with TRBD1. V shed 3 bases, J shed 2 bases, and the junction held 4 bases outside the gene matches. The CDR3 totals 16 residues. Germline CDR1 and CDR2: SGHRS and YFSETQ.

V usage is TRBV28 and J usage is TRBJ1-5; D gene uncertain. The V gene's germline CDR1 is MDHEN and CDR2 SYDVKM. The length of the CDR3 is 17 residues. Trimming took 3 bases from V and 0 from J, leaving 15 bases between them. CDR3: CASSFLPGDYSNQPQHF. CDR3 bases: TGTGCCAGCAGTTTCTTGCCAGGTGATTATAGCAATCAGCCCCAGCATTTT.

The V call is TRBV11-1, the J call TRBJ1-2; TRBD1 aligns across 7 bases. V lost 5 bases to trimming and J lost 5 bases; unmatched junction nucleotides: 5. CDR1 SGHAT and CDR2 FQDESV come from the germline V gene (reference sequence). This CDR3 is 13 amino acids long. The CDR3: CASSPDREYGYTF. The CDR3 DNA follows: TGTGCCAGCAGCCCTGACAGGGAGTATGGCTACACCTTC. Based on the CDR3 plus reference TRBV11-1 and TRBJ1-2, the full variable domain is EAEVAQSPRYKITEKSQAVAFWCDPISGHATLYWYRQILGQGPELLVQFQDESVVDDSQLPKDRFSAERLKGVDSTLKIQPAELGDSAMYLCASSPDREYGYTFGSGTRLTVV.

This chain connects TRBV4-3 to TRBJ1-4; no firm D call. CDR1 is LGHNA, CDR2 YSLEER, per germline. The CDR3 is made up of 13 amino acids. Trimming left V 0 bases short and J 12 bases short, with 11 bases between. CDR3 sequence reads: CASSQEGSQELFF. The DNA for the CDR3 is TGCGCCAGCAGCCAAGAGGGCAGCCAGGAACTGTTTTTT.

This CDR3 is CASSYEGQNNQPQHF. CDR3 bases: TGTGCCAGCAGTTATGAAGGACAGAACAATCAGCCCCAGCATTTT. The V call is TRBV27, the J call TRBJ1-5; a possible D gene is TRBD1 (6 bases). The CDR3 sequence is 15 residues long. The V gene lost 4 bases and the J gene lost 3 bases, with 13 bases spanning the gap. Germline V lookup: CDR1 MNHEY, CDR2 SMNVEV (reference sequence).

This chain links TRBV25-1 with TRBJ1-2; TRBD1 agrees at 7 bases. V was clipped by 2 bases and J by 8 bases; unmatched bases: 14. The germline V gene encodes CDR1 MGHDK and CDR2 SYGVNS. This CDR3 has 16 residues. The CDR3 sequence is CASSEPTPTGEGGYTF. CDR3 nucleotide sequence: TGTGCCAGCAGTGAACCGACGCCTACAGGGGAAGGGGGCTACACCTTC.

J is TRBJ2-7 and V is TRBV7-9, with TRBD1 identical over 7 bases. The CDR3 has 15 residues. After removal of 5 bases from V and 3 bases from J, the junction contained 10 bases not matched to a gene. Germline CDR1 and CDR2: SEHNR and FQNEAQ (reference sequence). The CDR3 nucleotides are TGTGCCAGCAGCGTCCGGGACAGCTCTTTCTACGAGCAGTACTTC. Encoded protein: CASSVRDSSFYEQYF.

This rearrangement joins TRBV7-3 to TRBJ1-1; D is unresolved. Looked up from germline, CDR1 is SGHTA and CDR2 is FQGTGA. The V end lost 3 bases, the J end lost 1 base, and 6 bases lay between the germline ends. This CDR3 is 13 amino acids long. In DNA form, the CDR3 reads TGTGCCAGCAGCTTTAGCTCGAACACTGAAGCTTTCTTT. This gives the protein CASSFSSNTEAFF. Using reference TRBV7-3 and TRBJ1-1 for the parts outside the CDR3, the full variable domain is GAGVSQTPSNKVTEKGKYVELRCDPISGHTALYWYRQSLGQGPEFLIYFQGTGAADDSGLPNDRFFAVRPEGSVSTLKIQRTERGDSAVYLCASSFSSNTEAFFGQGTRLTVV.

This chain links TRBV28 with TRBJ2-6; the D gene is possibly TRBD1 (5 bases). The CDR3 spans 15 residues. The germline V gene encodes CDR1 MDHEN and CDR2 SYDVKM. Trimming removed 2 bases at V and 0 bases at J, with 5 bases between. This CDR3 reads CASSLDSSGANVLTF. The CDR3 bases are TGTGCCAGCAGTTTAGACAGCTCTGGGGCCAACGTCCTGACTTTC.

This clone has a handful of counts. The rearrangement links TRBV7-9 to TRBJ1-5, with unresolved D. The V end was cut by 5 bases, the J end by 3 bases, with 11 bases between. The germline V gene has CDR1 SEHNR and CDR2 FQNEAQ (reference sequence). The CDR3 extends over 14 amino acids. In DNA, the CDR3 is TGTGCCAGCAGCCCTCCCGGGGTCAATCAGCCCCAGCATTTT. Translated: CASSPPGVNQPQHF.

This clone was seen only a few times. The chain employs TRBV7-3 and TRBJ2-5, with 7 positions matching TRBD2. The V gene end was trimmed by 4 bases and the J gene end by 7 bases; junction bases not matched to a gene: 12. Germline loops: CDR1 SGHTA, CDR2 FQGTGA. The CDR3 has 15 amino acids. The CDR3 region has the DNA TGTGCCAGCAGCTCGGGTGGGGGGGTTTCGGTGACCCAGTACTTC. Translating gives CASSSGGGVSVTQYF.

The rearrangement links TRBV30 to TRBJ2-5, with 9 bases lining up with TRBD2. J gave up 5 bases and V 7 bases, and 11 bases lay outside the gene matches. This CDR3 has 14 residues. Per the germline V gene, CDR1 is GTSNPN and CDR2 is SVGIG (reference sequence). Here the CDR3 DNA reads TGTGCCTCCTGGGGAGCGGGGGGTGTTGAGACCCAGTACTTC. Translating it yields CASWGAGGVETQYF.

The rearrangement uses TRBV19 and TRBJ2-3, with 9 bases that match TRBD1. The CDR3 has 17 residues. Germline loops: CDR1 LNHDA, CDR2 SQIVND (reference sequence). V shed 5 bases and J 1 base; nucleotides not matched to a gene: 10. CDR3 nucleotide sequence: TGTGCCAGTAGTCCCCCGGGACAGGGATGGGGCACAGATACGCAGTATTTT. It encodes CASSPPGQGWGTDTQYF.

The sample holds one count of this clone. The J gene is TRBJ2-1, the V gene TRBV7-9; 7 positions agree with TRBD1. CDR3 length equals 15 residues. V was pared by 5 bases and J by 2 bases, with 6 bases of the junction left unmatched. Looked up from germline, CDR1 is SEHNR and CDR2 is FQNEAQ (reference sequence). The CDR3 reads CASSPWTGTYNEQFF. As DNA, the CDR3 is TGTGCCAGCAGCCCCTGGACAGGTACCTACAATGAGCAGTTCTTC.

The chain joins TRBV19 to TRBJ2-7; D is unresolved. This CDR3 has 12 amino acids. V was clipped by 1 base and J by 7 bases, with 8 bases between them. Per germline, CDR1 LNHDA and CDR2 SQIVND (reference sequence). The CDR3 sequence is CASSIADKEQYF. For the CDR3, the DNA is TGTGCCAGTAGTATAGCCGACAAAGAGCAGTACTTC.

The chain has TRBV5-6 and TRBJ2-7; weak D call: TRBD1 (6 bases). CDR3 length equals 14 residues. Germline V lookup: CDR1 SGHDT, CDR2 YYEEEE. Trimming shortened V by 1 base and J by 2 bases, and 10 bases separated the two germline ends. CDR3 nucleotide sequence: TGTGCCAGCAGCTTGTTAGGACAGACCTACGAGCAGTACTTC. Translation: CASSLLGQTYEQYF.

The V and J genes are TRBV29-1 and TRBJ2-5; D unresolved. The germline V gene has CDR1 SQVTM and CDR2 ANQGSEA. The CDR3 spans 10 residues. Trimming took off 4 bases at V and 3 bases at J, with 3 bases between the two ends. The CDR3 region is CSVAEETQYF. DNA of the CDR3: TGCAGCGTTGCTGAAGAGACCCAGTACTTC.

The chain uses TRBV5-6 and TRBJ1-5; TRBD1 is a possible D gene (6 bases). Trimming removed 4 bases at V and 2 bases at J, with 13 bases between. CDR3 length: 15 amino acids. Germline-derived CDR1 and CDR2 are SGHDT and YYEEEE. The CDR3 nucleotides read TGTGCCAGCAGCGTGAGATCAGGGGGCAATCAGCCCCAGCATTTT. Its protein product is CASSVRSGGNQPQHF.